The 25 T cell receptor beta chains in this list originate from one sample, sequenced in a study of blood T cell repertoires in COVID-19. Clones were sequenced by immunoSEQ multiplex PCR, and TCRdb holds only the in-frame ones, with some missing. The table includes tens of thousands of clones, roughly 87% detected once. Sequencing was performed on peripheral blood. The origin of the receptors is a man aged 55 to 70 with active COVID-19.

V and J are TRBV4-2 and TRBJ2-1, with D maybe TRBD2 (6 bases). The CDR3 is 16 amino acids. Germline V lookup: CDR1 LGHNA, CDR2 YNFKEQ. V was cut by 5 bases and J by 4 bases, with 18 bases left in between. The CDR3 here is CASSEHPRDEYNEQFF. The CDR3, as DNA: TGTGCCAGCAGCGAACATCCGCGGGACGAATACAATGAGCAGTTCTTC.

The chain couples TRBV5-1 to TRBJ2-5; the D gene is possibly TRBD1 (5 bases). The germline V gene has CDR1 SGHRS and CDR2 YFSETQ. Trimming took off 5 bases at V and 1 base at J, with 15 bases between the two ends. The CDR3 is 15 amino acids. The CDR3 coding sequence is TGCGCCAGCAGAGGTAGGGGTAACCCCCAAGAGACCCAGTACTTC. Its protein product is CASRGRGNPQETQYF.

The V call is TRBV29-1, the J call TRBJ1-3; the D gene is possibly TRBD1 (6 bases). Germline V gives CDR1 SQVTM, CDR2 ANQGSEA. The CDR3 runs to 14 residues. The V and J ends lost 6 bases and 0 bases respectively, with 12 bases between them. The CDR3 DNA is TGCAGCGTCAAGACAGGCAACTCTGGAAACACCATATATTTT. This encodes CSVKTGNSGNTIYF.

In its sample, this clone is medium-sized. The rearrangement joins TRBV5-4 to TRBJ1-6; weak D call: TRBD1 (6 bases). The CDR3 extends over 16 amino acids. In germline, CDR1 is SGHNT, CDR2 YYREEE (reference sequence). The V gene lost 4 bases and the J gene lost 3 bases, with 14 bases spanning the gap. The CDR3 spells CASSLTQGVYNSPLHF. Here the CDR3 DNA reads TGTGCCAGCAGCCTCACACAGGGAGTCTATAATTCACCCCTCCACTTT.

The V and J genes are TRBV28 and TRBJ1-5; possibly TRBD1 for D (5 bases). The CDR3 is made up of 14 amino acids. The germline V gene encodes CDR1 MDHEN and CDR2 SYDVKM. V lost 2 bases to trimming and J lost 6 bases, with 11 bases between them. The CDR3 spells CASSLKGVGQPQHF. CDR3 DNA: TGTGCCAGCAGTTTAAAAGGGGTGGGTCAGCCCCAGCATTTT.

The rearrangement uses TRBV18 and TRBJ2-7; D is unresolved. The V gene lost 3 bases and the J gene lost 7 bases, with 16 bases spanning the gap. Germline CDR1 reads KGHSH; CDR2 reads LQKENI. This CDR3 comprises 14 residues. The CDR3 DNA reads as TGTGCCAGCTCACCTTCGGTCGAAAATTTGGAGCAGTACTTC. Protein: CASSPSVENLEQYF.

There are a few counts of this clone. The chain combines TRBV19 with TRBJ1-1; TRBD1 is a possible D gene (5 bases). The length of the CDR3 is 12 residues. Germline lookup yields CDR1 LNHDA and CDR2 SQIVND (reference sequence). The V and J ends lost 3 bases and 8 bases respectively, with 10 bases between them. The CDR3 here is CASSIGAAEAFF. The CDR3 coding sequence is TGTGCCAGTAGTATTGGGGCCGCAGAAGCTTTCTTT.

J is TRBJ1-6 and V is TRBV20-1; 8 positions agree with TRBD1. V lost 3 bases and J lost 4; bases outside the gene matches: 14. The CDR3 sequence is 18 residues long. The V gene's germline CDR1 is DFQATT and CDR2 SNEGSKA (reference sequence). CDR3 nucleotide sequence: TGCAGTGCTAGTTCCTACGGACAGGGACTTCCTTATAATTCACCCCTCCACTTT. Amino acids: CSASSYGQGLPYNSPLHF.

The V gene is TRBV30, the J gene TRBJ2-7, with 7 positions matching TRBD1. The length of the CDR3 is 15 residues. With V trimmed by 0 bases and J by 1 base, 6 bases remained unmatched. Germline CDR1 GTSNPN, CDR2 SVGIG (reference sequence). As DNA, the CDR3 is TGTGCCTGGAGTGTACCCCCGACAGGGTCCTACGAGCAGTACTTC. It yields the protein CAWSVPPTGSYEQYF.

The V call is TRBV28, the J call TRBJ2-7; D gene uncertain. The CDR3 length is 17 residues. The germline V gene encodes CDR1 MDHEN and CDR2 SYDVKM. The V gene lost 3 bases and the J gene lost 4 bases, with 22 bases spanning the gap. The CDR3 region is CASSFSAEPTLPYEQYF. In DNA, the CDR3 is TGTGCCAGCAGTTTTTCCGCTGAGCCTACCCTTCCGTACGAGCAGTACTTC.

The genes are TRBV7-8 and TRBJ2-5; 7 positions match TRBD2. Germline V gives CDR1 SGHVS, CDR2 FQNEAQ. The CDR3 runs to 15 residues. Trimming cost V 1 base and J 5 bases; bases outside gene matches: 7. In DNA form, the CDR3 reads TGTGCCAGCAGCTTAGTTGGGAGGGCCGATGAGACCCAGTACTTC. Protein sequence: CASSLVGRADETQYF.

The chain employs TRBV25-1 and TRBJ2-2; D is perhaps TRBD2 (6 bases). Per the germline V gene, CDR1 is MGHDK and CDR2 is SYGVNS. Trimming removed 11 bases from V and 2 bases from J, with 18 bases in between. This CDR3 contains 15 residues. CDR3 protein: CAARWGDLNTGELFF. Here the CDR3 DNA reads TGTGCCGCCCGGTGGGGGGACCTTAACACCGGGGAGCTGTTTTTT.

The chain is built from TRBV5-8 and TRBJ2-1; 11 nucleotides agree with TRBD1. The V and J ends lost 4 bases and 7 bases, in that order; junction bases with no gene match: 7. The germline V gene has CDR1 SGHTS and CDR2 YDEGEE. The CDR3 contains 15 residues. The DNA of the CDR3 is TGTGCCAGCAGCCCCCGGACAGGGGGCAAGAATGAGCAGTTCTTC. Translation: CASSPRTGGKNEQFF.

The V gene is TRBV27, the J gene TRBJ2-6; D ambiguous. CDR1 is MNHEY, CDR2 SMNVEV, per germline (reference sequence). Trimming shortened V by 6 bases and J by 0 bases, and 6 bases separated the two germline ends. CDR3 size: 14 residues. As DNA, the CDR3 is TGTGCCAGCAGCCTAAGCTCTGGGGCCAACGTCCTGACTTTC. Translation: CASSLSSGANVLTF.

The chain uses TRBV3-1 (or the pseudogene TRBV3-2) and TRBJ1-2, with D maybe TRBD1 (6 bases). The V end lost 1 base, the J end lost 5 bases, and 14 bases lay between the germline ends. Germline assignment: CDR1 LGHDT and CDR2 YNNKEL (reference sequence). The CDR3 consists of 15 residues. The CDR3 sequence is CASSQGRRGSYGYTF. The CDR3 DNA is TGTGCCAGCAGCCAAGGCCGCAGGGGCAGTTATGGCTACACCTTC.

This clone was seen more than once but under ten times. V and J are TRBV10-3 and TRBJ1-2; 7 bases fit TRBD1. The CDR3 length is 14 residues. Germline CDR1 is ENHRY and CDR2 is SYGVKD. J lost 5 bases, V lost 4 bases, and 7 bases had no gene match. CDR3 DNA sequence: TGTGCCATCAGTGTAGAAAAGACAGGGTATGGCTACACCTTC. Encoded protein: CAISVEKTGYGYTF.

The J gene is TRBJ2-7, the V gene TRBV4-1; D may be TRBD1 (5 bases). Germline V CDR1 and CDR2: MGHRA, YSYEKL. Trimming stripped 2 bases from V and 3 bases from J, with 23 bases between. This CDR3 has 18 residues. The CDR3 bases are TGCGCCAGCAGCCAAAGGGGTGGCTTGTGGCAGCAAAGCTACGAGCAGTACTTC. It translates to CASSQRGGLWQQSYEQYF.

This sequence joins TRBV7-2 and TRBJ2-7, with TRBD2 matching 9 bases. The germline V gene encodes CDR1 SGHTA and CDR2 FQGNSA. This CDR3 contains 13 residues. The trim removed 5 bases at V and 5 bases at J, leaving 4 bases unmatched. As DNA, the CDR3 is TGTGCCAGCAGCACGGGACTAGCCGACGAGCAGTACTTC. Protein product: CASSTGLADEQYF.

The chain uses TRBV19 and TRBJ2-7, with 12 bases matching TRBD2. CDR1 LNHDA and CDR2 SQIVND come from the germline V gene (reference sequence). This CDR3 is 14 amino acids long. V shed 6 bases, J shed 5 bases, and the junction held 5 bases outside the gene matches. The DNA of the CDR3 is TGTGCCAGTAGGACTAGCGGGAGTTCTCACGAGCAGTACTTC. Protein: CASRTSGSSHEQYF.

The gene calls are TRBV19 and TRBJ2-6, with TRBD1 matching over 8 bases. Germline lookup yields CDR1 LNHDA and CDR2 SQIVND (reference sequence). Trimming cost V 7 bases and J 0 bases; bases outside gene matches: 5. The CDR3 length is 16 residues. The CDR3 reads CASIRTGISGANVLTF. The CDR3 bases are TGTGCCAGTATTAGGACAGGGATCTCTGGGGCCAACGTCCTGACTTTC.

This clone was seen only a few times. This chain joins TRBV10-3 and TRBJ2-5; TRBD2 matches 8 bases. The germline gives CDR1 ENHRY, CDR2 SYGVKD. V gave up 3 bases and J gave up 7 bases; unmatched junction bases: 7. The CDR3 has 14 amino acids. CDR3 coding DNA: TGTGCCATCAGTGAAATAGCGGGGCCCATGACCCAGTACTTC. Its protein product is CAISEIAGPMTQYF.

This clone was counted once. This chain joins TRBV4-3 and TRBJ2-1; maybe TRBD2 (6 bases). V was cut by 1 base and J by 0 bases, with 10 bases left in between. Germline CDR1 and CDR2: LGHNA and YSLEER. The CDR3 is 16 amino acids. The CDR3 is CASSQGWRVSYNEQFF. CDR3 coding DNA: TGCGCCAGCAGCCAAGGATGGAGGGTCTCCTACAATGAGCAGTTCTTC.

This chain links TRBV3-1 (or the pseudogene TRBV3-2) with TRBJ2-1; 9 bases agree with TRBD2. Per the germline V gene, CDR1 is LGHDT and CDR2 is YNNKEL (reference sequence). The CDR3 totals 15 residues. V lost 1 base, J lost 7 bases, and 5 bases stayed unmatched. CDR3 nucleotides: TGTGCCAGCAGCCAAGGCGGGAGGGGTAAAAATGAGCAGTTCTTC. Encoded protein: CASSQGGRGKNEQFF.

The V gene is TRBV24-1, the J gene TRBJ2-1; a weak D match, TRBD2 (5 bases). The CDR3 sequence is 13 residues long. Trimming stripped 4 bases from V and 8 bases from J, with 11 bases between. Germline CDR1 reads KGHDR; CDR2 reads SFDVKD. CDR3 residues: CATSDPWTHEQFF. The DNA of the CDR3 is TGTGCCACCAGTGACCCTTGGACTCATGAGCAGTTCTTC.

This chain uses TRBV6-4 with TRBJ1-4; 7 bases match TRBD1. The junction had 12 bases not matched to a gene; V was cut back by 0 bases and J by 5 bases. This CDR3 region has 18 residues. Looked up from germline, CDR1 is MRHNA and CDR2 is SNTAGT. The CDR3 loop is CASSDSVDQTGRNEKLFF. The CDR3, as DNA: TGTGCCAGCAGTGACTCGGTTGATCAGACAGGGAGAAATGAAAAACTGTTTTTT.